Described below is a single TCR beta chain sequence and its context. Germline CDR1 is KGHSH and CDR2 is LQKENI. The CDR3 runs 14 residues. V was shortened by 4 bases and J by 2 bases, with 8 bases between the two germline ends. Enrolled through a virtual design, the participants were between roughly 18 and 90 years of age and came from roughly 22 US areas. This record comes from a study of blood T cell repertoires in COVID-19. Study as a whole: Samples came from the United States, Italy and Spain, spanning acute and convalescent COVID-19. From T cells, B-cell-depleted T cells, or PBMCs came the material, which was cDNA or gDNA.

Under the authors' procedure: Quantification of nucleated cells was approximated via reference gene primer amplification. Libraries were prepared by immunoSEQ multiplex PCR; TCRdb keeps only in-frame clonotypes and omits some of them. V and J calls and clone size are those listed in that table; D and trimming were worked out from the DNA. The data show a few hundred thousand clones, with roughly 85% seen just once and approximately 6% held by the top ten. The rearrangement uses TRBV18 and TRBJ2-2, with D uncertain. Sequenced: PBMCs or T cells enriched from blood (not recorded which). The TCR was taken from a woman aged 25 to 39 who had recovered from COVID-19. Written as DNA, the CDR3 is TGTGCCAGCTCACGTTCAGTAAACACCGGGGAGCTGTTTTTT. Protein sequence: CASSRSVNTGELFF.